Following are 26 T cell receptor beta chains from one sample sequenced in a study of tumor and adjacent non-tumor tissue in lung cancer. This sample's RNA came from whole unsorted tissue. Distant lung tissue was collected more than 3 cm away from the tumor edge. The library came from three nested PCR rounds adapted from ARM-PCR protocols. TCRdb passed the multiplex PCR reads through MiXCR, listing each CDR3 protein once. The sample records some 99,000 distinct CDR3 sequences, 60% to 70% being singletons. Sample: distant non-tumor lung tissue. Receptors originate from a man aged 55 to 70 with non-small cell lung cancer.

In regard to this clonotype: The junction does not match germline at one end; this may be a read error. V usage is TRBV5-4 and J usage is TRBJ2-5, with D uncertain. Germline V gives CDR1 SGHNT, CDR2 YYREEE (reference sequence). The length of the CDR3 is 12 residues. The CDR3 reads CASSLLHETHYF. The CDR3 bases are TGTGCCAGTAGCTTGCTCCATGAGACCCATTACTTC.

Concerning this clonotype itself: A read error may be the cause here, since a much bigger clone is one base away. The J gene is TRBJ2-5, the V gene TRBV6-2 or TRBV6-3, with 9 positions matching TRBD1. Germline CDR1 reads MNHEY; CDR2 reads SVGEGT. V shed 9 bases and J 1 base; nucleotides not matched to a gene: 24. The CDR3 is made up of 20 amino acids. The CDR3 region is CARYHTGTGKTQPTQETQYF. CDR3 DNA: TGTGCCAGATATCATACCGGGACAGGGAAGACCCAACCGACCCAAGAGACCCAGTACTTC.

With respect to this clonotype: Compared with germline, one end of the junction differs, possibly owing to a read error. The chain links TRBV12-3 or TRBV12-4 to TRBJ1-1; no firm D call. The CDR3 consists of 13 residues. The CDR3 DNA is TGTGCCAGCAGTTTTCTCGTGAACACTGAAGTTTTCTTT. The encoded protein is CASSFLVNTEVFF.

The chain links TRBV20-1 to TRBJ2-1, with TRBD2 as a possible D gene (5 bases). Germline V gene sequence: CDR1 DFQATT, CDR2 SNEGSKA (reference sequence). CDR3 length: 17 residues. Trimming stripped 5 bases from V and 8 bases from J, with 28 bases between. CDR3 bases: TGCAGTGCTGCAGGACTGGGGTGGACCCGGGGATTCTATGAGCAGTTCTTC. Residues: CSAAGLGWTRGFYEQFF.

Turning to this clonotype: The conserved phenylalanine or tryptophan is not found at the CDR3 terminus, so this likely reflects a read error. The chain combines TRBV6-1 with TRBJ2-1, with TRBD1 matching 8 bases. This CDR3 is built from 15 residues. Germline loops: CDR1 MNHNS, CDR2 SASEGT. CDR3 DNA sequence: TGTGCCAGCAGTGATGGACAGGGCCGCTACAATGAACAGTTCATC. It specifies CASSDGQGRYNEQFI.

A remark on this clonotype: A much larger clone sits a single nucleotide away, making a read error possible. This sequence joins TRBV5-4 and TRBJ1-3, with D unclear. Trimming took off 8 bases at V and 2 bases at J, with 11 bases between the two ends. The CDR3 runs 13 residues. Germline V lookup: CDR1 SGHNT, CDR2 YYREEE (reference sequence). The CDR3 loop reads CARRIFPGNTIYF. In DNA, the CDR3 is TGTGCCAGAAGAATCTTCCCTGGAAACACCATATATTTT.

Comments on this clonotype: Here the CDR3 omits its conserved ending phenylalanine or tryptophan, so a read error is the likely source. The V call is TRBV6-2 or TRBV6-3, the J call TRBJ2-1, with TRBD2 identical over 12 bases. This CDR3 has 14 residues. CDR1 is MNHEY and CDR2 is SVGEGT in the germline V gene. CDR3 sequence: CASRGLAGRDEQFL. CDR3 bases: TGTGCCAGCAGAGGACTAGCGGGAAGAGATGAACAGTTCTTA.

In its sample, this clonotype was seen many times. The rearrangement uses TRBV20-1 and TRBJ1-1; D remains ambiguous. Germline V CDR1 and CDR2: DFQATT, SNEGSKA (reference sequence). Trimming took 2 bases from V and 2 from J, leaving 6 bases between them. The CDR3 length is 12 residues. CDR3 in amino acids: CSARKGNTEAFF. CDR3 DNA: TGCAGTGCTAGAAAGGGAAACACTGAAGCTTTCTTT.

As to this clonotype: A much more abundant neighbour one base away suggests this may be a read error. V and J are TRBV6-5 and TRBJ2-7; maybe TRBD1 (5 bases). Trimming took off 0 bases at V and 3 bases at J, with 15 bases between the two ends. Germline V lookup: CDR1 MNHEY, CDR2 SVGAGI. The CDR3 totals 16 residues. The CDR3 DNA is TGTGCCAGCAGTTACTCGGGGCTGGCATATCGCTACGAGCAGTACTTC. Protein: CASSYSGLAYRYEQYF.

Concerning this clonotype itself: This sequence may be a read error, since a much larger clone differs from it by one base. The V call is TRBV18, the J call TRBJ2-7, with 9 bases aligning to TRBD1. Germline values: CDR1 KGHSH, CDR2 LQKENI. There are 15 residues in the CDR3. The ends lost 3 bases at V and 3 bases at J; junction bases unmatched: 6. In DNA form, the CDR3 reads TGTGCCAGCTCACCCGGACAGGGGATGTACTACGAGCAGTACTTC. Translated, it gives CASSPGQGMYYEQYF. The variable domain in full, completed from reference TRBV18 and TRBJ2-7, reads NAGVMQNPRHLVRRRGQEARLRCSPMKGHSHVYWYRQLPEEGLKFMVYLQKENIIDESGMPKERFSAEFPKEGPSILRIQQVVRGDSAAYFCASSPGQGMYYEQYFGPGTRLTVT.

This clonotype was seen ten or more times. V usage is TRBV5-6 and J usage is TRBJ1-5; TRBD1 agrees at 7 bases. The CDR3 totals 14 residues. The V gene's germline CDR1 is SGHDT and CDR2 YYEEEE. The junction had 3 bases not matched to a gene; V was cut back by 0 bases and J by 6 bases. In DNA form, the CDR3 reads TGTGCCAGCAGCTTGGGGGACAGAGCTCAGCCCCAGCATTTT. Its protein is CASSLGDRAQPQHF.

This clonotype was observed at least ten times. The V call is TRBV6-2 or TRBV6-3, the J call TRBJ1-2; the D is unclear. Trimming took 0 bases from V and 5 from J, leaving 25 bases between them. The CDR3 consists of 19 residues. The V gene's germline CDR1 is MNHEY and CDR2 SVGEGT. The CDR3 loop is CASSYSIRPGRPVWYGYTF. The CDR3 DNA sequence: TGTGCCAGCAGTTACTCGATCCGGCCAGGTCGGCCGGTCTGGTATGGCTACACCTTC.

The sample holds a few counts of this clonotype. The chain has TRBV5-1 and TRBJ2-3; D uncertain. Germline V gene sequence: CDR1 SGHRS, CDR2 YFSETQ. Trimming removed 0 bases from V and 0 bases from J, with 8 bases in between. This CDR3 spans 15 amino acids. This CDR3 reads CASSLADASTDTQYF. The CDR3 DNA reads TGCGCCAGCAGCTTGGCCGACGCTAGCACAGATACGCAGTATTTT.

The V call is TRBV6-5, the J call TRBJ2-7, with D perhaps assigned TRBD1 or TRBD2 (5 bases each). This CDR3 is built from 14 residues. Germline assignment: CDR1 MNHEY and CDR2 SVGAGI. V shed 10 bases and J shed 4 bases, with 20 bases lying between them. CDR3 loop: CAISSPGPLYEQYF. The CDR3, as DNA: TGTGCCATTAGTTCACCGGGACCACTATACGAGCAGTACTTC.

Of note for this clonotype: Relative to the germline gene, one junction end is altered; a read error may explain this. The V and J genes are TRBV12-3 or TRBV12-4 and TRBJ1-6; possibly TRBD1 for D (6 bases). The CDR3 has 14 amino acids. This CDR3 reads CASKLDSYNSLLHF. CDR3 DNA: TGTGCCAGCAAACTGGACAGCTATAATTCACTCCTCCACTTT.

The CDR3 sequence is CAWSGLAHNSNQETQYF. CDR3 sequence (DNA): TGTGCCTGGAGTGGACTAGCGCATAATTCGAACCAAGAGACCCAGTACTTC. V gene TRBV30 combines with J gene TRBJ2-5, with 8 positions matching TRBD2. CDR1 GTSNPN and CDR2 SVGIG come from the germline V gene (reference sequence). The CDR3 length is 17 residues. V lost 1 base and J lost 0; bases outside the gene matches: 10.

This clonotype occurred many times. This chain links TRBV25-1 with TRBJ1-2; D gene ambiguous. The V gene's germline CDR1 is MGHDK and CDR2 SYGVNS. This CDR3 has 14 residues. V was pared by 2 bases and J by 2 bases, with 9 bases between. The DNA of the CDR3 is TGTGCCAGCAGTGAAGAACGACGGAACTATGGCTACACCTTC. Its protein is CASSEERRNYGYTF.

Details on this clonotype: An end of the junction differs from the germline gene, which may be a read error. The chain carries TRBV5-1 and TRBJ2-1; D perhaps matches TRBD2 (6 bases). The germline V gene has CDR1 SGHRS and CDR2 YFSETQ. CDR3 length equals 20 residues. The CDR3 region is CANSLPEVPLYRGSGNDQFF. Here the CDR3 DNA reads TGCGCCAACAGCTTGCCAGAGGTCCCTCTGTATCGGGGGTCTGGAAATGATCAGTTCTTC.

This clonotype was observed many times. This sequence joins TRBV6-2 or TRBV6-3 and TRBJ1-5, with unresolved D. The CDR3 loop spans 16 amino acids. V lost 2 bases and J lost 4, with 15 bases in between. The V gene's germline CDR1 is MNHEY and CDR2 SVGEGT. The CDR3 sequence is CASSYGEVGLNQPQHF. DNA of the CDR3: TGTGCCAGCAGTTACGGCGAGGTCGGGCTAAATCAGCCCCAGCATTTT.

V is TRBV5-1 and J is TRBJ2-1; 7 nucleotides align to TRBD2. Trimming at V came to 4 bases and at J to 0 bases, leaving 13 bases not matched to a gene. This CDR3 contains 18 residues. CDR1 is SGHRS, CDR2 YFSETQ, per germline. The CDR3 reads CASSSGLVGRSSYNEQFF. In DNA, the CDR3 is TGCGCCAGCAGCAGTGGACTAGTGGGGCGGAGCTCCTACAATGAGCAGTTCTTC.

This clonotype was seen only a few times. The rearrangement links TRBV20-1 to TRBJ2-3, with 7 positions matching TRBD2. With V trimmed by 3 bases and J by 2 bases, 17 bases remained unmatched. CDR3 length: 18 amino acids. The germline CDR1 and CDR2 sequences are DFQATT and SNEGSKA (reference sequence). In DNA form, the CDR3 reads TGCAGTGCTAGTTTGACGGGGGGATCGATACTTGACACAGATACGCAGTATTTT. Translated, it gives CSASLTGGSILDTDTQYF.

The V and J genes are TRBV6-5 and TRBJ2-1; the match to TRBD2 covers 7 bases. The V and J ends lost 2 bases and 7 bases, in that order; junction bases with no gene match: 11. This CDR3 is 16 amino acids long. Germline V lookup: CDR1 MNHEY, CDR2 SVGAGI. This chain's CDR3 is CASSYRTAGKGNEQFF. The CDR3 coding sequence is TGTGCCAGCAGTTACCGTACAGCGGGAAAAGGAAATGAGCAGTTCTTC.

Of note for this clonotype: A read error may explain this, as a much larger clone is one base away. The conserved final phenylalanine or tryptophan is absent from the CDR3, which likely points to a read error. The chain uses TRBV7-9 and TRBJ1-2, with 7 bases aligning to TRBD1. There are 13 residues in the CDR3. Trimming took 6 bases from V and 5 from J; bases not matched to a gene: 6. Per germline, CDR1 SEHNR and CDR2 FQNEAQ (reference sequence). The CDR3 here is CASSPGTVYGYTS. For the CDR3, the DNA is TGTGCCAGCAGTCCAGGGACAGTTTATGGCTACACCTCC.

A remark on this clonotype: A read error may be the cause here, since a much bigger clone is one base away. The missing conserved phenylalanine or tryptophan at the end of this CDR3 makes a read error likely. The chain uses TRBV7-9 and TRBJ2-3; 8 positions agree with TRBD2. This CDR3 comprises 16 residues. V lost 5 bases to trimming and J lost 0 bases; unmatched junction nucleotides: 7. The V gene's germline CDR1 is SEHNR and CDR2 FQNEAQ (reference sequence). The CDR3 DNA reads as TGTGCCAGCAGCCGCACTAGCGGCCCTAGCACAGATACGCAGTATTAT. Protein: CASSRTSGPSTDTQYY.

The sample holds many counts of this clonotype. This rearrangement joins TRBV20-1 to TRBJ2-5; D not resolved. V dropped 6 bases and J dropped 9 bases, with 14 bases sitting between them. The CDR3 totals 11 residues. In germline, CDR1 is DFQATT, CDR2 SNEGSKA (reference sequence). CDR3 residues: CSAAALSSQYF. CDR3 in DNA: TGCAGTGCCGCGGCCCTCAGTTCCCAGTACTTC.

This rearrangement joins TRBV6-2 or TRBV6-3 to TRBJ2-2, with D possibly TRBD1 on 5 matching bases. CDR1 and CDR2 (germline): MNHEY, SVGEGT. The germline V and J ends were trimmed by 8 bases and 1 base, with 8 bases remaining between them. There are 13 residues in the CDR3. The CDR3 loop reads CASCGQNTGELFF. CDR3 nucleotides: TGTGCCAGCTGTGGACAGAACACCGGGGAGCTGTTTTTT.